This TCR beta chain was observed in a study of blood T cell repertoires in COVID-19. About the study: Acute-phase and convalescent COVID-19 samples originated in the United States, Italy and Spain. T cells, B-cell-depleted T cells, or PBMCs provided the cDNA or gDNA that served as material.

The CDR3 runs to 13 residues. CDR1 is MDHEN and CDR2 is SYDVKM in the germline V gene. With 7 bases clipped from V and 2 bases from J, the junction kept 5 bases outside the gene matches. Authors' data handling: It was from reference gene primer amplification that nucleated cell counts were estimated. TCRdb's copy holds only in-frame clones and misses some; the assay was immunoSEQ multiplex PCR. The D gene and trimming were derived from the DNA, and the V and J assignments and clone size from that table. The top ten clones hold approximately 8.9% of a sample with 150,000 to 200,000 clones, 85% to 90% of them seen once.

The chain uses TRBV28 and TRBJ2-7, with TRBD2 matching over 7 bases. This clonotype originated in a woman in her sixties with acute or convalescent COVID-19. Sequenced input: peripheral blood. CDR3 residues: CASMRGRAYEQYF. The CDR3 bases are TGTGCCAGCATGCGAGGGAGGGCCTACGAGCAGTACTTC.